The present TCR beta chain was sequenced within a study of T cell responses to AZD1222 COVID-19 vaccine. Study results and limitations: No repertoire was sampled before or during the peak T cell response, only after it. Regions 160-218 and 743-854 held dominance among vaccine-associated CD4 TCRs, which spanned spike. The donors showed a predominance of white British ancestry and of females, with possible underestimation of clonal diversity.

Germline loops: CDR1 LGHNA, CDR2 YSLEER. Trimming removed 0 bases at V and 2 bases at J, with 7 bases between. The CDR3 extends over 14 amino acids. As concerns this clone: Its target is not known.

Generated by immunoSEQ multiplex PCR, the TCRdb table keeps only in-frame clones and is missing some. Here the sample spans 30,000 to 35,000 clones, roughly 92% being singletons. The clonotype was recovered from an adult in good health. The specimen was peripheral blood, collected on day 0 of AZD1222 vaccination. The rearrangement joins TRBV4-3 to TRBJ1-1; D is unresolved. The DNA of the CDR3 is TGCGCCAGCAGCCAAGATAACAGCAACACTGAAGCTTTCTTT. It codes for CASSQDNSNTEAFF.